The present TCR beta chain was sequenced within a study of blood T cell repertoires in COVID-19. V was pared by 4 bases and J by 1 base, with 13 bases between. CDR1 and CDR2 from the germline V gene are SGHTA and FQGNSA. The length of the CDR3 is 15 residues. Measured with immunoSEQ multiplex PCR; TCRdb has only the in-frame clones, and not every one. The data contain around 150,000 clones, approximately 86% of them singletons. The J gene is TRBJ1-2, the V gene TRBV7-2, with a tentative D call TRBD1 (6 bases). Material for sequencing was peripheral blood. The clonotype originates from a woman aged 55-75 years with active or convalescent COVID-19. The CDR3 region is CASSSSQGSNYGYTF. In DNA, the CDR3 is TGTGCCAGCAGCTCCTCTCAGGGGAGTAACTATGGCTACACCTTC.